This T cell receptor (beta chain) was profiled in a study of blood T cell repertoires in COVID-19. Study-level information: Sources were T cells, B-cell-depleted T cells, or PBMCs; the material itself was cDNA or gDNA.

The V end lost 5 bases, the J end lost 5 bases, and 12 bases lay between the germline ends. The CDR3 contains 14 residues. Germline lookup yields CDR1 MNHEY and CDR2 SVGAGI. Clones were sequenced by immunoSEQ multiplex PCR, and TCRdb holds only the in-frame ones, with some missing. The sample lists some 370,000 clones; roughly 89% were seen once. V is TRBV6-5 and J is TRBJ2-2; D possibly corresponds to TRBD1 (5 bases). Sequenced material: peripheral blood. This sequence was found in a man aged 18 to 29 with active or convalescent COVID-19. This CDR3 is CASSLKQGTGELFF. CDR3 nucleotide sequence: TGTGCCAGCAGTCTGAAGCAGGGTACCGGGGAGCTGTTTTTT.